The T cell receptor beta chain described here comes from a study of shared clonotypes between healthy human individuals. Germline loops: CDR1 SQVTM, CDR2 ANQGSEA. The CDR3 contains 15 residues. In the source study's methods: From ImmunoSEQ came sequences covering only the junction and carrying no quality scores, so filtering differed. Clones were read by immunoSEQ multiplex PCR, and TCRdb kept only the in-frame ones, dropping some. V, J and clone size are taken as reported in that table, and D and trimming were inferred from the DNA itself. The data hold roughly 2.4 million clones, with around 95% observed a single time. Points from the study as a whole: Only a few donors were included, so the genetic and exposure-history diversity represented was limited. Naive subsets generally exceeded memory subsets in estimated richness.

In the case of this clone: Its antigen is not known.

This sequence originates from a man between 18 and 29 years old in good health. The chain employs TRBV29-1 and TRBJ1-5; 8 bases line up with TRBD1. The material sequenced was naive CD4+ T cells sorted from blood. Sample subset: CD45RA+ positively selected. The CDR3 DNA follows: TGCAGAGATTTTACAGGGGGTTGGTTGAATCAGCCCCAGCATTTT. Protein: CRDFTGGWLNQPQHF.